This is a list of T cell receptor beta chains from one sample in a study of tumor and adjacent non-tumor tissue in lung cancer. One entry per CDR3 protein, called by TCRdb with MiXCR from the multiplex PCR reads. Among some 78,000 distinct CDR3 sequences, 80% to 85% were seen once, and the ten largest hold about 14%. The sample consisted of lung tumor tissue. All receptors derive from a woman in her forties or fifties with non-small cell lung cancer. Both conserved end residues are part of each CDR3. The D gene is left open where the match is weak. Expanded clones are given a class, and other clones once, few, many or no size at all.

V gene,clone size,J gene,D gene,CDR3 DNA,CDR3 protein
TRBV24-1,NA,TRBJ2-1,NA,TGTGCCACCAGTGATCCCTCCGGGAGAGATGGCAATGAGCAGTTCTTC,CATSDPSGRDGNEQFF
TRBV10-3,NA,TRBJ1-6,NA,TGTGCCATCAGTGAGGAGGACGATTCACTCCTCCTCTTT,CAISEEDDSLLLF
TRBV4-2,NA,TRBJ1-4,NA,TGTGTCAGCAGCCAACTCCAGAGGGCCGGGGAAAAACTGTTTTTT,CVSSQLQRAGEKLFF
TRBV20-1,NA,TRBJ1-2,TRBD1,TGCAGTACTCGGGGACAGAACTATGGCTACACCTTC,CSTRGQNYGYTF
TRBV20-1,NA,TRBJ2-7,NA,TGCAGTGCTAGAGAACAGAGCTACGGGTACGAACAGTACTTC,CSAREQSYGYEQYF
TRBV28,NA,TRBJ2-1,NA,TGTGCCAGCAGGGATAGCTCCTGCAATGAGAAGTTCTTC,CASRDSSCNEKFF
TRBV6-1,NA,TRBJ2-5,NA,TGTGCCAGCGGGATCGGACAGTCGTGGGGAGAGACCCAGTATTTC,CASGIGQSWGETQYF
TRBV7-8,NA,TRBJ2-6,NA,TGTGTCAACAGCCCCAAAACAGGGTTGTCTGGGGCCAACGTCCTGACTTTC,CVNSPKTGLSGANVLTF
TRBV6-1,NA,TRBJ2-2,NA,TGCGCCAGCAGGCAGGGTTCTGGCAGCGGAGGCAGGGAGCTGTTTTTT,CASRQGSGSGGRELFF
TRBV7-9,NA,TRBJ2-3,TRBD2,TGTGCCAGCAGCACGGGACTAGCAGGAGGGCCGGGAGATACGCAGTATTTT,CASSTGLAGGPGDTQYF
TRBV7-9,NA,TRBJ2-7,NA,TGTGCCAGCAATCTCGATCGGGTGGGAGTCTACGAGCAGTACTTC,CASNLDRVGVYEQYF
TRBV20-1,NA,TRBJ2-4,NA,TGCAGTGTCAGAGTAGCGGAAGAAAACATTCAGTATTTC,CSVRVAEENIQYF
TRBV20-1,NA,TRBJ2-1,TRBD1,TGCAATACTAACCCGGGACAGGACCACAATGAGCAGTTCTTC,CNTNPGQDHNEQFF
TRBV10-3,NA,TRBJ1-2,NA,TGTGCCACCCCCCCTGTGTGGACTGGCTACACCTTC,CATPPVWTGYTF
TRBV10-2,many,TRBJ2-2,NA,TGCGCCAGCAGTGAGGAGGGTGGCGGGGAGCTGTTTTTT,CASSEEGGGELFF
TRBV20-1,NA,TRBJ1-2,NA,TGCAGTGCTCACCAAATTGGGAGGGGACATGGCTACACCTTC,CSAHQIGRGHGYTF
TRBV20-1,NA,TRBJ2-5,NA,TGCAGTGCTAGTGATCTTCAGGATATTGGGGTCCAAGAGACCAAGTACTTC,CSASDLQDIGVQETKYF
TRBV20-1,few,TRBJ1-5,NA,TGCAGTGCTAAGACAGACCATAGCAGTCAGCCCCAGCATTTT,CSAKTDHSSQPQHF
TRBV6-1,NA,TRBJ2-1,TRBD2,TGTGACAGTAGTAAGGGGACTAGGGGACTGTTCTTC,CDSSKGTRGLFF
TRBV11-1,NA,TRBJ2-3,TRBD1,TGTGCCAGCAGAGAGACAGGGATGGATACGCGGTATTTC,CASRETGMDTRYF
TRBV14,NA,TRBJ2-1,TRBD2,TGTGCCAGCAGTCGAGATCCGGTAGCGGGAAGGGATGAGCAGTTCTTT,CASSRDPVAGRDEQFF
TRBV18,few,TRBJ1-1,TRBD1,TGTGCCAGCACACCACCTGGGACAGTTAGGAACACTGAAGCTTTCTTT,CASTPPGTVRNTEAFF
TRBV28,once,TRBJ2-4,TRBD2,TGTGCCAGTAGTTTTGGACTAGTGGAGAAAAGCAAAAACATTCAGTACTTC,CASSFGLVEKSKNIQYF
TRBV24-1,NA,TRBJ2-3,NA,TGTGTCATCAGTGATTCTGACAGGACCAGCACAGATACGCAGTATTTT,CVISDSDRTSTDTQYF
TRBV29-1,NA,TRBJ2-7,NA,TGCAGCGTGCGGCGGGATACCTTCTACGAGGAGTACTTC,CSVRRDTFYEEYF
TRBV11-2,NA,TRBJ2-7,NA,TGCGCCAGCAGCTTAGTCGCGGGACGCACGGGGCCCTATGAGCAGTACTTC,CASSLVAGRTGPYEQYF
TRBV10-1,NA,TRBJ2-1,TRBD1,TGTGCCAGCAGTCCGGACAGGGGCTTTGACGGTGGCTATGAGCAGTTCTTC,CASSPDRGFDGGYEQFF
TRBV7-8,once,TRBJ2-7,TRBD2,TGTGCCAGCAACGGACAGATCGGGACTAGCGTCTACGAGCACTACTTC,CASNGQIGTSVYEHYF
TRBV29-1,NA,TRBJ2-1,NA,TGCATCCTTGAAGTTGTCGGGGGATTAAACTCCAATGAGCAGTTCTTC,CILEVVGGLNSNEQFF
TRBV5-5,once,TRBJ2-3,TRBD2,TGTGCCAGCTGCCTGACTAGCGGTAGCACAGATACGCAGTATTTT,CASCLTSGSTDTQYF
TRBV6-5,NA,TRBJ1-2,NA,TGTGCCAGCCATCGTCGGGGCGATAACTATGACTACGCCTTC,CASHRRGDNYDYAF
TRBV20-1,NA,TRBJ2-1,NA,TGCAGTGCCGTAGCGCCTTACTCCTACAATGAGCAATTGTTC,CSAVAPYSYNEQLF
TRBV29-1,NA,TRBJ1-1,NA,TGCAACGTTGGTGTCGGACTGAACACTGAAGCTTTCTTT,CNVGVGLNTEAFF
TRBV6-1,NA,TRBJ2-7,NA,TGTACCAGCAGTGTGACTTGGGACACTCTTTACGAGCAGTATTTC,CTSSVTWDTLYEQYF
TRBV4-2,NA,TRBJ2-5,NA,TGTGCTATCAGCCAAGTTTACGGGATAGGAGAGACCCAGTACTTC,CAISQVYGIGETQYF
TRBV28,NA,TRBJ1-4,TRBD1,TGTAACAGCAGTTCGATCGGGGGACAGGCTAATGAAAAACTGTTTTTT,CNSSSIGGQANEKLFF
TRBV20-1,few,TRBJ2-4,NA,TGCAGTGCGACTGAAACGTACACAAACATTCAGTACTTC,CSATETYTNIQYF
TRBV29-1,few,TRBJ2-5,TRBD1,TGCAGCGTCGGGGACAGGGGACTTGAGACCCAGTACTTC,CSVGDRGLETQYF
TRBV4-3,once,TRBJ2-1,TRBD2,TGCGCCAACAGCCAAGATGCGGCTAGCGGGGTCTCGTACAATGAGCAGCTCTTC,CANSQDAASGVSYNEQLF
TRBV28,NA,TRBJ2-3,NA,TGTGCCATCAGCCTTCCGGCTATCATAGATACGCAGTATTTT,CAISLPAIIDTQYF
TRBV20-1,NA,TRBJ2-7,TRBD1,TGCAGTGCTAGATCGTTGGGACAGCCCTACGAGCAGTACTTC,CSARSLGQPYEQYF
TRBV6-1,NA,TRBJ2-7,TRBD2,TGTGCTAGCAGAGGTAATAGCGGGAGGGCCGCCGAGCAGTACTTC,CASRGNSGRAAEQYF
TRBV6-2/TRBV6-3,NA,TRBJ2-1,TRBD1,TGTCCCAGCAGTTTGGGACAGGGAGGCTACAGTGAGCAGTTCTTC,CPSSLGQGGYSEQFF
TRBV11-2,few,TRBJ2-3,TRBD2,TGTGCCAGCAGTTTGGACCCGGGACTAGCGGGAGCAAATACGCAGTATTTC,CASSLDPGLAGANTQYF
TRBV29-1,NA,TRBJ1-1,NA,TGCAGCGTTGGTAAGAACACTAAAGCTTTCTTT,CSVGKNTKAFF
TRBV7-2,NA,TRBJ2-1,TRBD2,TGTGCCACAACCTCTAACGGGAGGAAGTACAATGAGAAGTTCTTC,CATTSNGRKYNEKFF
TRBV28,NA,TRBJ1-1,NA,TGTGCCAGCAGCACTATAGGGAAATCCACTGAAGCTTTCTTT,CASSTIGKSTEAFF
TRBV6-1,NA,TRBJ2-7,NA,TGTGCCAGCAGTTCTAAAGGGGATGGACTTGCCGTCTACGAGGAGTACTTC,CASSSKGDGLAVYEEYF
TRBV6-5,NA,TRBJ2-7,TRBD2,TGTGCGGGCAGAAATAGCGGGAGTGACGAGCACTACTTC,CAGRNSGSDEHYF
TRBV6-2/TRBV6-3,once,TRBJ2-3,TRBD2,TGTGCCAGAAGCCGCACGGGACTAGCGGGCGCAGATACGCAATATTTT,CARSRTGLAGADTQYF
TRBV5-4,NA,TRBJ2-3,NA,TGTGCCAGCAGCTTGTCCGCTGGTACAGATACGCAGTATTTT,CASSLSAGTDTQYF
TRBV6-2/TRBV6-3,NA,TRBJ2-1,NA,TGTGCCAGCGGATCCCGCCGGACGGAGGCTCATGAGCAGTTCTTC,CASGSRRTEAHEQFF
TRBV29-1,NA,TRBJ2-1,TRBD1,TGCAGGGTTAGGAGCGCCGGGACAGCCTATGAGCGATTCTTC,CRVRSAGTAYERFF
TRBV10-3,many,TRBJ2-1,NA,TGTGCCATCAGTGGCGGATTCTACAATGAGCAGTTCTTC,CAISGGFYNEQFF
TRBV4-3,NA,TRBJ1-5,NA,TGCGCCAGCAGGCAAGAGATAGGCGCAGGAGGGAGCAATCAACCCCAGCATTTT,CASRQEIGAGGSNQPQHF